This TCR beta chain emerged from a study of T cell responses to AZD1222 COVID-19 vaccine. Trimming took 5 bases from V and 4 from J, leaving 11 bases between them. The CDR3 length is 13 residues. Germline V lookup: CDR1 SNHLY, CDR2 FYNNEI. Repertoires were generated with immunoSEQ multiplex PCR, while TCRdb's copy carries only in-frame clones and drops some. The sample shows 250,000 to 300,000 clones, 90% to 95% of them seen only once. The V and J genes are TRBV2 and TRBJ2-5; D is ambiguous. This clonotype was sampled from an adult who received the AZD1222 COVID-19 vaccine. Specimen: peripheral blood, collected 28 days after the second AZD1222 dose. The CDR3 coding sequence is TGTGCCAGCAGTACGAACTCCGGAGAGACCCAGTACTTC. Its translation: CASSTNSGETQYF.